The clone carrying this T cell receptor (beta chain) was recorded a few times. From the RACE reads, TCRdb called clonotypes with MiXCR, one entry per CDR3 protein. Seen here are some 79,000 distinct CDR3 sequences, 8% to 13% observed once, and the top ten hold 4% to 5.5%. The sample is drawn from a study of human T cells and chemical hapten exposure. For the study at large: An area of 2 cm by 2 to 2.5 cm on upper inner arm skin received 2% DPC for sensitization. On the upper back, patch tests were applied with 0.01% DPC and read at 6 days.

In germline, CDR1 is DFQATT, CDR2 SNEGSKA (reference sequence). Unmatched junction bases numbered 8, after V lost 6 bases and J lost 4 bases. The CDR3 extends over 13 amino acids. Indicated time point: patch test 2, 6 weeks after DPC sensitization. Treatment meaning: therapeutic diphenylcyclopropenone sensitization with weekly scalp DPC. The clonotype comes from a woman between 50 and 59 years old with alopecia areata. Some clones in this sample may be carry-over from other donors' samples. Sequencing used whole blood, obtained in connection with sensitization to the hapten diphenylcyclopropenone (DPC). This chain links TRBV20-1 with TRBJ1-2, with 7 bases lining up with TRBD1. CDR3: CSAETGSLYGYTF. In DNA form, the CDR3 reads TGCAGTGCCGAGACAGGGTCTCTCTATGGCTACACCTTC.